This TCR beta chain was profiled in a study of vaccination effects on CD4 cells after COVID-19. About the study: Post-vaccination samples were obtained at early and late time points from a few convalescent patients. Samples collected post-vaccine were obtained a median of 72 days after the second dose. Points from the study as a whole: Relatively few convalescent patients took part in the study, which had no early post-infection timepoints.

This clone was seen only a few times. Its antigen is currently unknown. The ends were cut back, 6 bases at V and 6 bases at J, with 8 bases in the middle. Per germline, CDR1 DFQATT and CDR2 SNEGSKA (reference sequence). The CDR3 spans 10 residues. TCRdb keeps only in-frame clones here, not all; method: immunoSEQ multiplex PCR. Of over 10,000 clones listed, roughly 66% are singletons. Antigen-specific CD4+ T cell clonotypes were called by their expansion after viral peptide-pool culture in ViraFEST. Once cultured for 10 days, the cells underwent separation to obtain CD4+ T cells. By PCR, the person was confirmed to have had SARS-CoV-2 infection between March and December 2020. Participants completed two doses of the BNT162b2 or mRNA-1273 vaccine. In the cultures, half the medium was exchanged for IL-2 medium on days 3 and 7.

This chain links TRBV20-1 with TRBJ1-1; D gene uncertain. This clonotype was sampled from a human donor who had a prior SARS-CoV-2 infection. Sequenced here: CD4+ T cells from PBMCs cultured with HCoV-NL63 spike peptides, sampled after COVID-19 vaccination. CDR3 in amino acids: CSAVRSEAFF. The CDR3 region has the DNA TGCAGTGCGGTCCGCTCTGAAGCTTTCTTT.